The source of this T cell receptor (beta chain) is a study of cytomegalovirus exposure and HLA in healthy donors. Study outcomes and limitations: An assumption of roughly uniform sequencing depth across donors underlay the presence/absence analyses. There was a cluster of highly shared sequence variants that was likely a sequencing artifact. The study recorded 160 or so TCR beta chains that were cytomegalovirus-associated.

As for this clone: Antigen unknown.

PCR primers comprised 60 Vbeta and 13 Jbeta primers. TCRdb's table, derived via immunoSEQ multiplex PCR, lists solely in-frame clones and lacks some. The table includes 110,000 to 150,000 clones, approximately 81% detected once. CDR1 is MGHRA, CDR2 YSYEKL, per germline. Deletions cut 6 bases from V and 2 bases from J, with 10 bases between. This CDR3 comprises 13 residues. The TCR originated in a boy younger than 10 in good health and CMV-seronegative. The chain uses TRBV4-1 and TRBJ1-1; D may be TRBD1 (5 bases). Sequencing input: PBMCs. CDR3 loop: CASSSGLNTEAFF. The CDR3 coding sequence is TGCGCCAGCAGTTCAGGGCTCAACACTGAAGCTTTCTTT.